These 10 T cell receptor beta chains were all obtained from the same sample, sequenced in a study of technical replicates of blood from several donors. Clones were read by immunoSEQ multiplex PCR, and TCRdb kept only the in-frame ones, dropping some. Found here are just over 95,000 clones, around 96% of them singletons; the top ten hold less than 0.35%. Sequencing input: T cells isolated from PBMCs. These receptors all come from a human donor in good health.

The CDR3 here is CASSTGLAWNEQFF. CDR3 coding DNA: TGTGCCAGCAGCACGGGACTAGCCTGGAATGAGCAGTTCTTC. The chain uses TRBV5-4 and TRBJ2-1; 9 bases agree with TRBD2. J lost 7 bases, V lost 4 bases, and 6 bases had no gene match. There are 14 residues in the CDR3. CDR1 and CDR2 from the germline V gene are SGHNT and YYREEE (reference sequence).

The CDR3 bases are TGTGCCAGCAGCTTAAGAGCCTATGAGCAGTTCTTC. It codes for CASSLRAYEQFF. This chain connects TRBV11-1 to TRBJ2-1; D remains unclear. The germline V gene encodes CDR1 SGHAT and CDR2 FQDESV (reference sequence). CDR3 size: 12 residues. Deletions cut 2 bases from V and 8 bases from J, with 7 bases between.

The chain links TRBV30 to TRBJ2-2, with TRBD2 matching over 9 bases. Germline CDR1 is GTSNPN and CDR2 is SVGIG (reference sequence). CDR3 length: 16 amino acids. V shed 3 bases and J 6 bases; nucleotides not matched to a gene: 11. CDR3 residues: CAWRSSGTSFAGELFF. The CDR3 DNA follows: TGTGCCTGGAGGTCGTCCGGGACTAGCTTCGCCGGGGAGCTGTTTTTT. The variable domain in full, with the rest retrieved from reference TRBV30 and TRBJ2-2, is SQTIHQWPATLVQPVGSPLSLECTVEGTSNPNLYWYRQAAGRGLQLLFYSVGIGQISSEVPQNLSASRPQDRQFILSSKKLLLSDSGFYLCAWRSSGTSFAGELFFGEGSRLTVL.

This clone has only a few counts. The J gene is TRBJ1-5, the V gene TRBV19, with D hard to call. CDR1 is LNHDA, CDR2 SQIVND, per germline (reference sequence). This CDR3 spans 14 amino acids. Trimming stripped 0 bases from V and 9 bases from J, with 12 bases between. CDR3 residues: CASSIDGELAPQHF. The CDR3 DNA follows: TGTGCCAGTAGTATAGATGGGGAGCTAGCGCCCCAGCATTTT.

This rearrangement joins TRBV19 to TRBJ1-2; tentative D call: TRBD1 (6 bases). The CDR3 consists of 13 residues. Per germline, CDR1 LNHDA and CDR2 SQIVND (reference sequence). V shed 7 bases and J shed 4 bases, with 13 bases lying between them. Here the CDR3 DNA reads TGTGCCAGTAAGACCGGACAGCTCTATGGCTACACCTTC. Protein: CASKTGQLYGYTF.

The chain recombines TRBV27 with TRBJ1-2; a possible D gene is TRBD1 (6 bases). Germline assignment: CDR1 MNHEY and CDR2 SMNVEV (reference sequence). Trimming shortened V by 4 bases and J by 12 bases, and 18 bases separated the two germline ends. This CDR3 is 13 amino acids long. The CDR3, as DNA: TGTGCCAGCAGTTATACGGGACAAAGTTTAAACACCTTC. Protein product: CASSYTGQSLNTF.

The rearrangement joins TRBV7-2 to TRBJ1-4; TRBD1 agrees at 9 bases. This CDR3 region has 16 residues. V was clipped by 3 bases and J by 7 bases; unmatched bases: 9. CDR1 is SGHTA and CDR2 is FQGNSA in the germline V gene. CDR3 protein: CASSLFPGQGGEKLFF. CDR3 coding DNA: TGTGCCAGCAGCTTGTTTCCGGGACAGGGAGGTGAAAAACTGTTTTTT.

The genes are TRBV7-2 and TRBJ2-5; D is unclear. The CDR3 spans 13 residues. The V and J ends lost 5 bases and 5 bases respectively, with 12 bases between them. The V gene's germline CDR1 is SGHTA and CDR2 FQGNSA. The CDR3 DNA is TGTGCCAGCAGCGTACTCGCAGGCGAGACCCAGTACTTC. Protein: CASSVLAGETQYF.

V gene TRBV6-1 combines with J gene TRBJ2-4; D not resolved. Germline V gene lookup returns CDR1 MNHNS and CDR2 SASEGT. There are 15 residues in the CDR3. The ends were cut back, 7 bases at V and 0 bases at J, with 13 bases in the middle. The CDR3 DNA reads as TGTGCCAGCAAAGACTTAGACCTAGCCAAAAACATTCAGTACTTC. Amino acid sequence: CASKDLDLAKNIQYF.

The chain links TRBV12-5 to TRBJ2-1; D is possibly TRBD1 (6 bases). This CDR3 region has 12 residues. Trimming left V 7 bases short and J 7 bases short, with 11 bases between. Germline V gives CDR1 LGHNT, CDR2 FRNRAP. The CDR3 loop is CASAWDTNEQFF. Written as DNA, the CDR3 is TGTGCTAGTGCCTGGGACACAAATGAGCAGTTCTTC.